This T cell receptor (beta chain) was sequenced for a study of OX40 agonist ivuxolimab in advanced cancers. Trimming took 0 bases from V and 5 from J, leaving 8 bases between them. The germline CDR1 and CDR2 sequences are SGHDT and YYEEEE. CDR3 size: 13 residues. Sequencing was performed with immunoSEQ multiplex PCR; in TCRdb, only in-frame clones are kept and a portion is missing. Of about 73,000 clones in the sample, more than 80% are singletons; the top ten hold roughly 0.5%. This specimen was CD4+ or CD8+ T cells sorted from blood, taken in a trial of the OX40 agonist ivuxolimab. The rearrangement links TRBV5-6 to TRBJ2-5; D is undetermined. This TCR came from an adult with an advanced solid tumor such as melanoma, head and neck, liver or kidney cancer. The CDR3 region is CASSLGLDETQYF. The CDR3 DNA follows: TGTGCCAGCAGCTTGGGACTTGACGAGACCCAGTACTTC.